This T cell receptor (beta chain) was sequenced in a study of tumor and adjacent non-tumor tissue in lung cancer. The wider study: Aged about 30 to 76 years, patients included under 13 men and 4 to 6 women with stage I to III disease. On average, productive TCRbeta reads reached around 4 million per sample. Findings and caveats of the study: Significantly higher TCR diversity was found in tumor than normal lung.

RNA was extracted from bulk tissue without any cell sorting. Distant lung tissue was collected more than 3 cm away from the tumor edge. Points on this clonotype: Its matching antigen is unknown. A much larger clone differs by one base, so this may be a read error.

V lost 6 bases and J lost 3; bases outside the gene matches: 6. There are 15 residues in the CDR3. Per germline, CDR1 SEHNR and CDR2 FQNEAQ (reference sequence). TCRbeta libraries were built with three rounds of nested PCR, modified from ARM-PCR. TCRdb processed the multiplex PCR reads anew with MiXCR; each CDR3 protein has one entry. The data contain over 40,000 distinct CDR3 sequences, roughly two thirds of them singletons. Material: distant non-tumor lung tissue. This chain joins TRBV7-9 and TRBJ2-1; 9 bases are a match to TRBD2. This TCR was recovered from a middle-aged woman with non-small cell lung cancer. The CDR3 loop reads CASSRSGSFYNEQFF. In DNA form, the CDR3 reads TGTGCCAGCAGTCGTAGCGGGAGCTTCTACAATGAGCAGTTCTTC.